The T cell receptor beta chain described here comes from a study of shared clonotypes between healthy human individuals. A word on this clone: Antigen unknown.

Study results and caveats: Incomplete sequencing of sorted subsets was indicated by rarefaction despite large depth.

Here immunoSEQ multiplex PCR was the method, and the copy in TCRdb shows in-frame clones only, minus some. The repertoire holds under 1,100,000 clones, with about three quarters as singletons. Germline-derived CDR1 and CDR2 are SGHRS and YFSETQ. This CDR3 has 16 residues. V lost 2 bases and J lost 0; bases outside the gene matches: 2. This receptor was obtained from a man between 18 and 35 years old in good health. The V gene is TRBV5-1, the J gene TRBJ1-4; 9 bases match TRBD1. Sequenced: memory CD4+ T cells sorted from blood. Sample subset: CD45RA-negative fraction. In DNA, the CDR3 is TGCGCCAGCAGCTTAACAGGGGGCGCAACTAATGAAAAACTGTTTTTT. The encoded protein is CASSLTGGATNEKLFF.